The clone carrying this TCR beta chain was detected ten times or more. CDR1 and CDR2 (germline): SEHNR, FQNEAQ (reference sequence). Trimming pared 3 bases from V and 9 bases from J, leaving 20 bases between. This CDR3 has 15 amino acids. The sample comes from a study of regulatory T cells in long-lasting Graves disease. The time point was: newly diagnosed GD, antithyroid drugs for less than 3 months. PBMC RNA served as the TCR library source. TCR beta libraries were built with iRepertoire HTBI primers and Arm-PCR of CDR3 regions. Using its own MiXCR run on the multiplex PCR reads, TCRdb lists one record per CDR3 protein. The data contain just over 600,000 distinct CDR3 sequences, less than 20% of them seen just once; the ten biggest clones take up around 19%. Another study also made use of these data, one on T cells in Graves' hyperthyroidism and ophthalmopathy. From that paper: An absence of ophthalmopathy progression within 18 months meant stable Graves' hyperthyroidism. The majority of expanded thyroid clonotypes above 0.001 also appeared in blood.

This specimen was peripheral blood mononuclear cells (PBMCs), taken at new diagnosis, from a patient treated with antithyroid drugs. The TCR originated in a woman under 40 with Graves disease. The V gene is TRBV7-9, the J gene TRBJ1-1; D gene uncertain. The CDR3 reads CASSFSVGAVNKAFF. In nucleotides, the CDR3 is TGTGCCAGCAGCTTTTCAGTGGGCGCTGTGAATAAAGCTTTCTTT.